A single sample gave rise to the 3 T cell receptor beta chains below, sequenced in a study of T cell repertoires in cytomegalovirus infection. TCRdb independently ran MiXCR on the reads; one entry per CDR3 protein. The sample has about 740,000 distinct CDR3 sequences; about 40% are singletons. Material: PBMCs. These receptors came from a human donor in good health (CMV status not recorded). Some clones in this sample may be carry-over from other donors' samples.

The J gene is TRBJ2-2, the V gene TRBV27; D remains ambiguous. The length of the CDR3 is 14 residues. Trimming removed 2 bases from V and 4 bases from J, with 8 bases in between. CDR1 and CDR2 from the germline V gene are MNHEY and SMNVEV (reference sequence). This chain's CDR3 is CASSLSRSTGELFF. CDR3 nucleotides: TGTGCCAGCAGTTTAAGTAGGAGCACCGGGGAGCTGTTTTTT.

V usage is TRBV19 and J usage is TRBJ1-1; TRBD1 might be the D (6 bases). V was trimmed by 3 bases and J by 3 bases, leaving 14 bases between them. From germline, CDR1 is LNHDA and CDR2 SQIVND (reference sequence). CDR3 length equals 15 residues. The CDR3 coding sequence is TGTGCCAGTAGTATTGGTGGACAGCCTTACACTGAAGCTTTCTTT. This encodes CASSIGGQPYTEAFF.

This clonotype has just a few counts. The chain has TRBV12-3 or TRBV12-4 and TRBJ1-1; TRBD1 matches 7 bases. This CDR3 has 19 amino acids. V lost 7 bases to trimming and J lost 0 bases; unmatched junction nucleotides: 20. In DNA form, the CDR3 reads TGTGCCAGCACTCAAAACACCCTAGGGGGCAGACGCATGAACACTGAAGCTTTCTTT. Translating it yields CASTQNTLGGRRMNTEAFF.